The present T cell receptor (beta chain) was sequenced within a study of Tregs in tolerant kidney transplant recipients. Study-wide points: Expanding Tregs on activated donor B cells appeared to best identify donor-specific TCRbeta clones.

The table came from immunoSEQ multiplex PCR; TCRdb's copy has only in-frame clones and leaves some out. Of about 110,000 clones in the sample, around 87% are singletons; the top ten hold around 0.35%. CDR1 is SGHDT, CDR2 YYEEEE, per germline. Trimming cost V 2 bases and J 6 bases, with 12 bases left between them. CDR3 size: 14 residues. About this clone: What it binds is not known.

This TCR was recovered from a human donor who received a combined kidney and bone marrow transplant. The sequencing here drew on CD4+ T cells from blood, taken before the transplant. The chain uses TRBV5-6 and TRBJ2-1; D uncertain. The CDR3 region is CASSFEVESNEQFF. Written as DNA, the CDR3 is TGTGCCAGCAGCTTTGAGGTCGAATCCAATGAGCAGTTCTTC.